This is a list of T cell receptor beta chains from one sample in a study of CD8 T cells in Susac syndrome. TCRdb recomputed calls from the immunoSEQ multiplex PCR reads with MiXCR, one row per CDR3 protein. The table records approximately 230,000 distinct CDR3 sequences, about 93% of them present only once. Sample: CD4+ T cells from PBMCs. Every receptor here comes from a human donor with multiple sclerosis. Each CDR3 is given with its conserved first and last residue. A D gene is named only where the DNA matches it firmly. The listing skips clone size in some rows; elsewhere it reads once, few, many or a size class.

V	J	size	D	DNA	CDR3
TRBV29-1	TRBJ2-5	.	.	TGCAGCGGACGGGCCGCCTTAGAGACCCAGTACTTC	CSGRAALETQYF
TRBV6-6	TRBJ1-1	.	.	TGTGCCAGCAGTTCCGTAAGTCCGGCGGGAGCTTTCTTT	CASSSVSPAGAFF
TRBV27	TRBJ1-1	.	.	TGTGCCAGCAGTTTAAAGGGTAGGAACACTGAAGCTTTCTTT	CASSLKGRNTEAFF
TRBV5-4	TRBJ2-2	.	TRBD2	TGTGCCAGCAGCCCCGGGACTAGCGGGAGTCGGACCGGGGAGCTGTTTTTT	CASSPGTSGSRTGELFF
TRBV6-1	TRBJ2-7	.	.	TGTGCCAGCAGTGGCCTGGCAGGTCCCTCCTACGAGCAGTACTTC	CASSGLAGPSYEQYF
TRBV27	TRBJ1-6	once	.	TGTGCCAGCAAAATGATCGGGAATTCACCCCTCCACTTT	CASKMIGNSPLHF
TRBV11-3	TRBJ2-2	.	TRBD2	TGTGCCAGCACTGGAACTAGCGGGCTGGGGGGCACCGGGGAGCTGTTTTTT	CASTGTSGLGGTGELFF
TRBV20-1	TRBJ1-2	.	.	TGCAGTGCTGTGGGCCAAACGGATCGCTACACCTTC	CSAVGQTDRYTF
TRBV5-4	TRBJ2-2	.	.	TGTGCCACCAGTCGGGGGCTCGGCACCGGGGAGCTGTTTTTT	CATSRGLGTGELFF
TRBV7-9	TRBJ2-7	.	.	TGTGCCAGCAGGAACCCTGAGGGCTATAGAGGTCCTTCCTCCTACGAGCAGTACTTC	CASRNPEGYRGPSSYEQYF
TRBV7-2	TRBJ2-2	.	TRBD1	TGTGCCAGCAGCTTAGATTTCAGGGGGTCCGGGGAGCTGTTTTTT	CASSLDFRGSGELFF
TRBV28	TRBJ2-1	few	TRBD1	TGTGCCAGCAGTTTAACAGGGGTCAATGAGCAGTTCTTC	CASSLTGVNEQFF
TRBV12-3/TRBV12-4	TRBJ2-2	.	TRBD1	TGTGCCAGCAACCACAGGGGGTTCACCGGGGAGCTGTTTTTT	CASNHRGFTGELFF
TRBV29-1	TRBJ1-1	few	.	TGCAGCGTTCAAGCACAGATGGACACTGAAGCTTTCTTT	CSVQAQMDTEAFF